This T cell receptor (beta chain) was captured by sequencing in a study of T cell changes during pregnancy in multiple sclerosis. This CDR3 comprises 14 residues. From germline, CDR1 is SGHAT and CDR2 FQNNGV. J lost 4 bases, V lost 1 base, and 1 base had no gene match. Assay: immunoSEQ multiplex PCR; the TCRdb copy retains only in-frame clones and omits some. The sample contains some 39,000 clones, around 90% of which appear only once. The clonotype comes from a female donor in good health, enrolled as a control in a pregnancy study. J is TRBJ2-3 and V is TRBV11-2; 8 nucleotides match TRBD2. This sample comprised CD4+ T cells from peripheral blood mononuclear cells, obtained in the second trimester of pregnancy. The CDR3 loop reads CASSLVGGADTQYF. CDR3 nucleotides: TGTGCCAGCAGCTTAGTCGGGGGGGCAGATACGCAGTATTTT.